The rows below give T cell receptor beta chains drawn from one sample of a study of cytomegalovirus exposure and HLA in healthy donors. The table came from immunoSEQ multiplex PCR; TCRdb's copy has only in-frame clones and leaves some out. The data contain around 200,000 clones, about 82% of them singletons. The sequencing input was PBMCs. These receptors were collected from a woman aged 50 to 60 in good health and CMV-seronegative. CDR3s include the opening cysteine and the closing phenylalanine or tryptophan. A D gene is named only where the DNA matches it firmly. Clone size is shown for a subset of rows, as once, few, many or a class of expanded clone.

d_call clone_size j_call v_call cdr3_aa cdr3_nt
NA NA TRBJ2-1 TRBV28 CASKGGAEISKEQFF TGTGCCAGCAAGGGGGGGGCCGAGATTAGTAAAGAGCAGTTCTTC
TRBD1 once TRBJ1-1 TRBV10-1 CASSEWTGSTEAFF TGCGCCAGCAGTGAATGGACAGGGAGCACTGAAGCTTTCTTT
TRBD2 NA TRBJ2-7 TRBV6-1 CATLGLAPYEQYF TGTGCCACCTTAGGACTAGCCCCCTACGAGCAGTACTTC
TRBD2 few TRBJ2-1 TRBV30 CAWVPRTSGRGYEQFF TGTGCCTGGGTTCCGAGGACTAGCGGGAGGGGATATGAGCAGTTCTTC
TRBD2 NA TRBJ2-2 TRBV7-6 CASSPGLAAGELFF TGTGCCAGCAGCCCGGGACTAGCGGCCGGGGAGCTGTTTTTT
NA NA TRBJ2-6 TRBV15 CATSRDQISGANVLTF TGTGCCACCAGCAGAGATCAGATCTCTGGGGCCAACGTCCTGACTTTC
NA NA TRBJ2-7 TRBV11-2 CASSPTGTGMNEQYF TGTGCCAGCAGCCCCACGGGAACAGGGATGAACGAGCAGTACTTC
TRBD1 NA TRBJ1-1 TRBV2 CATDRADQIEAFF TGTGCCACCGACAGGGCCGATCAGATTGAAGCTTTCTTT
TRBD2 NA TRBJ2-1 TRBV7-9 CASKSFREEEEQFF TGTGCCAGCAAATCGTTCCGGGAGGAAGAGGAGCAGTTCTTC
TRBD1 NA TRBJ2-7 TRBV28 CASSLDRVHEQYF TGTGCCAGCAGCCTCGACAGGGTCCACGAGCAGTACTTC
TRBD1 NA TRBJ1-6 TRBV2 CASSREDRVGSPLHF TGTGCCAGCAGCAGGGAGGACAGGGTGGGATCACCCCTCCACTTT
TRBD2 NA TRBJ2-2 TRBV7-6 CASSISLAGTSGELFF TGTGCCAGCAGCATATCTCTAGCGGGGACCTCCGGGGAGCTGTTTTTT
NA NA TRBJ2-3 TRBV7-9 CASSSPRVSTDTQYF TGTGCCAGCAGCTCTCCCAGGGTGAGCACAGATACGCAGTATTTT
TRBD2 NA TRBJ2-7 TRBV29-1 CSVAQRGSSYEQYF TGCAGCGTTGCGCAGCGGGGGTCTTCCTACGAGCAGTACTTC
TRBD2 NA TRBJ2-1 TRBV5-1 CASSGEGLAGHEQFF TGCGCCAGCAGCGGTGAGGGACTAGCGGGTCATGAGCAGTTCTTC
TRBD1 NA TRBJ1-2 TRBV30 CALTGQPNYGYTF TGTGCCCTAACGGGACAGCCGAACTATGGCTACACCTTC
NA NA TRBJ2-3 TRBV19 CASRRQPLPQDTQYF TGTGCCAGTAGAAGACAACCATTACCTCAAGATACGCAGTATTTT
NA NA TRBJ2-7 TRBV5-1 CASSYKQGNSSYEQYF TGCGCCAGCAGCTACAAACAGGGTAATAGCTCCTACGAGCAGTACTTC
NA few TRBJ1-1 TRBV5-1 CASSLDRMNTEAFF TGCGCCAGCAGCTTGGACAGGATGAACACTGAAGCTTTCTTT
NA NA TRBJ1-1 TRBV29-1 CSVAGTRNTEAFF TGCAGCGTGGCCGGGACACGGAACACTGAAGCTTTCTTT
NA NA TRBJ1-4 TRBV7-2 CASSPRTATNEKLFF TGTGCCAGCAGCCCGCGGACAGCAACTAATGAAAAACTGTTTTTT
NA few TRBJ1-1 TRBV6-5 CASSYETVRNTEAFF TGTGCCAGCAGTTATGAAACAGTCCGGAACACTGAAGCTTTCTTT